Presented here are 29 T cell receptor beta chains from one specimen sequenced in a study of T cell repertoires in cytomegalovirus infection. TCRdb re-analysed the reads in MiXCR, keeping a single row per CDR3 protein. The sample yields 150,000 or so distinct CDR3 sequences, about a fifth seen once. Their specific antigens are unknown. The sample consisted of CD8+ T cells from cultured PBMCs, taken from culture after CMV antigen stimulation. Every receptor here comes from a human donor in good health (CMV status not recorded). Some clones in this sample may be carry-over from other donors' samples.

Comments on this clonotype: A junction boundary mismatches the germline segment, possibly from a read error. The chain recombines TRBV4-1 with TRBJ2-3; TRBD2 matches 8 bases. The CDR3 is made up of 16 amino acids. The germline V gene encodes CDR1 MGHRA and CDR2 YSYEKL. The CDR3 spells CASSQEAGVSTDTQYF. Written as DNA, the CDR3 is TGTGCCAGCAGCCAAGAAGCGGGGGTTAGCACAGATACGCAGTATTTT.

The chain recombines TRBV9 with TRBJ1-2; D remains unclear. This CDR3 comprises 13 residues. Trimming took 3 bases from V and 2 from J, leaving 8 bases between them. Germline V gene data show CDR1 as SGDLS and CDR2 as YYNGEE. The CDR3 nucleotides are TGTGCCAGCAGCGAAACAGAGAACTATGGCTACACCTTC. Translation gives CASSETENYGYTF.

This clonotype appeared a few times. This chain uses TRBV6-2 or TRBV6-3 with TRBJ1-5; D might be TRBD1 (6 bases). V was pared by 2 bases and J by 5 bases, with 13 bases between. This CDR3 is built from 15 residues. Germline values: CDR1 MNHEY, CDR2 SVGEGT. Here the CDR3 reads CASSYPLKGDQPQHF. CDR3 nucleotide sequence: TGTGCCAGCAGTTACCCACTCAAGGGGGATCAGCCCCAGCATTTT.

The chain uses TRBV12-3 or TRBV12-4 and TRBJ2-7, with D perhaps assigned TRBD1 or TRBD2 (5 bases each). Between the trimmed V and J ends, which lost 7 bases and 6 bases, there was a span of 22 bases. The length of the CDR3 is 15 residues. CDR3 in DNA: TGTGCCAGCACCTTCGGTTGGGACGGTAAGAGCGAGCAGTACTTC. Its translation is CASTFGWDGKSEQYF.

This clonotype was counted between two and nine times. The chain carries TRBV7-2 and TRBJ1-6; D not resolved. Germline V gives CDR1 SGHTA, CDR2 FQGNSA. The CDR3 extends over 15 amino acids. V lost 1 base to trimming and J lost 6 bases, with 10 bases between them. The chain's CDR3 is CASSLDPSLNSPLHF. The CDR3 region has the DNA TGTGCCAGCAGCTTAGATCCCAGCCTTAATTCACCCCTCCACTTT.

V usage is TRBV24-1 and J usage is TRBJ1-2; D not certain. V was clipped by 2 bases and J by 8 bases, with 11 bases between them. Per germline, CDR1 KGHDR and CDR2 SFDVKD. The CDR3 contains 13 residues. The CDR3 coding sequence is TGTGCCACCAGTGATTCCGACCGGATGGGCTACACCTTC. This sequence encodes CATSDSDRMGYTF.

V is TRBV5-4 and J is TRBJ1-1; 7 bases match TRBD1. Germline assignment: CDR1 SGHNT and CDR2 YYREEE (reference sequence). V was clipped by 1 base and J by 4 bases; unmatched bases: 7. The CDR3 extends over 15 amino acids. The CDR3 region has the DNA TGTGCCAGCAGCTTGCGCGGGGACAGATCCACTGAAGCTTTCTTT. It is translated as CASSLRGDRSTEAFF.

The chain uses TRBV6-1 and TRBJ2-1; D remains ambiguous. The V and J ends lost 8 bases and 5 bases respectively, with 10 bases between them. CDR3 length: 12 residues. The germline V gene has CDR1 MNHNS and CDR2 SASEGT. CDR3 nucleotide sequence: TGTGCCAGCGAAAGTGGGGACAATGAGCAGTTCTTC. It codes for CASESGDNEQFF.

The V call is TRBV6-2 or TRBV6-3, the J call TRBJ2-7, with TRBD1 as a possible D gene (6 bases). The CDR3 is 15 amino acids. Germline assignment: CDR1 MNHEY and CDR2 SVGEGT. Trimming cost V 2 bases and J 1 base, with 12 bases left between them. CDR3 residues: CASSYRQGGSYEQYF. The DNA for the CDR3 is TGTGCCAGCAGTTACCGACAAGGGGGATCCTACGAGCAGTACTTC.

CDR3: CASSFRQGVKNEQFF. Written as DNA, the CDR3 is TGTGCCAGCAGCTTCCGACAGGGGGTAAAAAATGAGCAGTTCTTC. The chain couples TRBV7-2 to TRBJ2-1; 9 nucleotides align to TRBD1. This CDR3 comprises 15 residues. From germline, CDR1 is SGHTA and CDR2 FQGNSA. Germline trimming cut 3 bases from V and 7 bases from J; bases unmatched to any gene: 7.

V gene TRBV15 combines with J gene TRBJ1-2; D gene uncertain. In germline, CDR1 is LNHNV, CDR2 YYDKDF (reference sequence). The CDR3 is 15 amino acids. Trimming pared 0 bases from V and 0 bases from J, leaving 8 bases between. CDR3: CATSRDRAANYGYTF. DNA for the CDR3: TGTGCCACCAGCAGAGATAGGGCGGCTAACTATGGCTACACCTTC.

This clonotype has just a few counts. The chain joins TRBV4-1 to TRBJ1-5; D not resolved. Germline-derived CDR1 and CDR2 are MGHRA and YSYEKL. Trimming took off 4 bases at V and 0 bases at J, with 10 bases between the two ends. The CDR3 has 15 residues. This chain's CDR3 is CASSLGPHSNQPQHF. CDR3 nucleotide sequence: TGCGCCAGCAGCCTCGGGCCCCATAGCAATCAGCCCCAGCATTTT.

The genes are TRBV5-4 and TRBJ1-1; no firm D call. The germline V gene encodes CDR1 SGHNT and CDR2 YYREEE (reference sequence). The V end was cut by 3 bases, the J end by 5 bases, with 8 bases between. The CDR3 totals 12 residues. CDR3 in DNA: TGTGCCAGCAGCTGGCAGAGAACTGAAGCTTTCTTT. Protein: CASSWQRTEAFF.

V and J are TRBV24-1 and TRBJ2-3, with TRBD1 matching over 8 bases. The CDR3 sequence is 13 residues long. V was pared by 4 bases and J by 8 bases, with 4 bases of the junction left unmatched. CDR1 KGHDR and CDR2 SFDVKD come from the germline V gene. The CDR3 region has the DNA TGTGCCACCAGTGAACAGGGGGGACGTACGCAGTATTTT. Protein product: CATSEQGGRTQYF.

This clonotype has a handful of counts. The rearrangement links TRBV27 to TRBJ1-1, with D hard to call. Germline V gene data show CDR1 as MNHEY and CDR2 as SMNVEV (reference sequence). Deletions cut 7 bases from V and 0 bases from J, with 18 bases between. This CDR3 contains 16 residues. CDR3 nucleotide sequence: TGTGCCAGCATTCCATCGGGAGCCTACATGAACACTGAAGCTTTCTTT. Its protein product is CASIPSGAYMNTEAFF.

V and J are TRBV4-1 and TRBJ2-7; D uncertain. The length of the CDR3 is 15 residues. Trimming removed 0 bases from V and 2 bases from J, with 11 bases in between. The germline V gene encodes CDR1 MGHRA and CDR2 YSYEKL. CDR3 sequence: CASSQDGEVAYEQYF. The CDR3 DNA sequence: TGCGCCAGCAGCCAAGATGGCGAAGTAGCCTACGAGCAGTACTTC.

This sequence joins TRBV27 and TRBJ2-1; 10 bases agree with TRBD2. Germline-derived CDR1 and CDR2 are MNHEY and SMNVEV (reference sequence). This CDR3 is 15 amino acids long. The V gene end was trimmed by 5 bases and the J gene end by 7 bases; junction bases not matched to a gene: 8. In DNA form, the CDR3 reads TGTGCCAGCAGTCCCAGCGGGGGGGCCGAGAATGAGCAGTTCTTC. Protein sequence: CASSPSGGAENEQFF.

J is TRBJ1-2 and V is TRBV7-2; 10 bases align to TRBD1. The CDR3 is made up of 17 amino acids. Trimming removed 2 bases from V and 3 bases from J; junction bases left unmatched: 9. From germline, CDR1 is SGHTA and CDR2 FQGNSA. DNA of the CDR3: TGTGCCAGCAGCTTAACGGGACAGGGGAGTGCCCACTATGGCTACACCTTC. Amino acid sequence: CASSLTGQGSAHYGYTF.

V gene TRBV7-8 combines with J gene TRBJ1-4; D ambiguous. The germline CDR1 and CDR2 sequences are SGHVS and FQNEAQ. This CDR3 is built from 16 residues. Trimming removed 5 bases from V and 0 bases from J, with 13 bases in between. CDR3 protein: CASSRNSGTTNEKLFF. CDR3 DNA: TGTGCCAGCAGCAGGAACTCAGGCACAACTAATGAAAAACTGTTTTTT. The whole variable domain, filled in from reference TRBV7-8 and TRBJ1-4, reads GAGVSQSPRYKVAKRGQDVALRCDPISGHVSLFWYQQALGQGPEFLTYFQNEAQLDKSGLPSDRFFAERPEGSVSTLKIQRTQQEDSAVYLCASSRNSGTTNEKLFFGSGTQLSVL.

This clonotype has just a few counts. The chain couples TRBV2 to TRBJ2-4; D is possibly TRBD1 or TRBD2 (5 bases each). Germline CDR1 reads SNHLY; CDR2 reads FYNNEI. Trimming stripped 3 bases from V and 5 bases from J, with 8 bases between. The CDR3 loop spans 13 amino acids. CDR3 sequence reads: CASSDLGQNIQYF. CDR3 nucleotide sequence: TGTGCCAGCAGTGATTTGGGACAAAACATTCAGTACTTC.

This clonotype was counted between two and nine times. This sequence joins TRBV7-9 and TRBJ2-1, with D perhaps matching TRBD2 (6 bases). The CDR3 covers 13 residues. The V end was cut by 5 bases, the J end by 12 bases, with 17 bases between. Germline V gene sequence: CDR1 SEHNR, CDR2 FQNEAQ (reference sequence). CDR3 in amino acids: CASSPPTGVGQFF. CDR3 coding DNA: TGTGCCAGCAGCCCCCCCACGGGGGTCGGGCAGTTCTTC.

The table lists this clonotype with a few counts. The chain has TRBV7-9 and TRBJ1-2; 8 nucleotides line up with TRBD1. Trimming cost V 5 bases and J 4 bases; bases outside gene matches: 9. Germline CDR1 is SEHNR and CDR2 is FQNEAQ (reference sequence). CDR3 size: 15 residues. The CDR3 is CASSPPDRAAYGYTF. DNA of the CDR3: TGTGCCAGCAGCCCACCGGACAGGGCAGCCTATGGCTACACCTTC.

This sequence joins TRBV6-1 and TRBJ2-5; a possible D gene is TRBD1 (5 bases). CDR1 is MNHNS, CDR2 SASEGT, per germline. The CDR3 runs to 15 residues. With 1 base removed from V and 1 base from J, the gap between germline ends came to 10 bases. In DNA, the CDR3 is TGTGCCAGCAGTGAAGAAGGGGCAGTCCAAGAGACCCAGTACTTC. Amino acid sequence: CASSEEGAVQETQYF.

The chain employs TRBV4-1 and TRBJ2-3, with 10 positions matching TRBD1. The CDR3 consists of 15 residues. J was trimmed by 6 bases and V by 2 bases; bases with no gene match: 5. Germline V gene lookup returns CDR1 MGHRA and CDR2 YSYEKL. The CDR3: CASSQRQGALDTQYF. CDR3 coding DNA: TGCGCCAGCAGCCAACGACAGGGGGCATTGGATACGCAGTATTTT.

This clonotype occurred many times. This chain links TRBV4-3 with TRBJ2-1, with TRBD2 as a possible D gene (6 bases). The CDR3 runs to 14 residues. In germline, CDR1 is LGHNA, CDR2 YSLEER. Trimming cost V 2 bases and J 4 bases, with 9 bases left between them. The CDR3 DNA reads TGCGCCAGCAGCCAACACCGGGGGTACAATGAGCAGTTCTTC. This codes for CASSQHRGYNEQFF.

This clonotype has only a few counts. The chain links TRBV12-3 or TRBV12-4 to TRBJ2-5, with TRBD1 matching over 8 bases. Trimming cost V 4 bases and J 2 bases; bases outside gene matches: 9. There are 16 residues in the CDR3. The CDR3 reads CASSSRDRTEQETQYF. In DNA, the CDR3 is TGTGCCAGCAGTTCCCGGGACAGGACGGAACAAGAGACCCAGTACTTC.

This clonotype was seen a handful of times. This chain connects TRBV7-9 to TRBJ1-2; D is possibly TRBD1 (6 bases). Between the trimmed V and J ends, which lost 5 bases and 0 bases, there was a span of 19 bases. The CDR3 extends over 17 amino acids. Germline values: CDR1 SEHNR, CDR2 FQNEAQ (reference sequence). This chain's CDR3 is CASSPTDRSSSNYGYTF. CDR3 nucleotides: TGTGCCAGCAGCCCTACCGACAGGAGTTCTTCTAACTATGGCTACACCTTC.

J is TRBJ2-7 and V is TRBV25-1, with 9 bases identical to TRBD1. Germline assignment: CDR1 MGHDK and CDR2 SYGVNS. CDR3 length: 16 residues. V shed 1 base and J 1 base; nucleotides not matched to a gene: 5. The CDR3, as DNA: TGTGCCAGCAGTGAATCTGGGACAGGGACTTCCTACGAGCAGTACTTC. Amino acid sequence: CASSESGTGTSYEQYF.

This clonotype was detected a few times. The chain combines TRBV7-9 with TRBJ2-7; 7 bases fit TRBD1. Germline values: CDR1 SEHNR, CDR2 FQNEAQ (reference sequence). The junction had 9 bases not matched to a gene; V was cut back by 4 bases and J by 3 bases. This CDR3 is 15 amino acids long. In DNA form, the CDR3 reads TGTGCCAGCAGCTGGATTACAGGGGTCGGCTACGAGCAGTACTTC. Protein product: CASSWITGVGYEQYF.